Listed here are 32 T cell receptor beta chains from one sample, sequenced in a study of CD8+ T cells in alopecia areata. Specified treatment: oral pan-JAK inhibitor, 5-10 mg twice daily. Sequencing used cDNA as its template, made by extracting RNA and reverse transcribing it. Assay used: immunoSEQ multiplex PCR; TCRdb lists only in-frame clones, some missing. The sample carries more than 140,000 clones, 86% recorded once. Sequenced material: CD8+ T cells sorted from blood, taken at week 4, from a patient treated with tofacitinib. These receptors originate from a human donor with alopecia areata.

J is TRBJ2-5 and V is TRBV6-1; tentative D call: TRBD2 (5 bases). The CDR3 totals 13 residues. Trimming removed 3 bases from V and 5 bases from J, with 10 bases in between. Germline assignment: CDR1 MNHNS and CDR2 SASEGT. CDR3 residues: CASSDQGGETQYF. The CDR3 nucleotides are TGTGCCAGCAGTGATCAAGGCGGGGAGACCCAGTACTTC.

The chain joins TRBV5-1 to TRBJ2-2, with D tentatively TRBD1 (6 bases). The CDR3 is made up of 17 amino acids. With 3 bases removed from V and 6 bases from J, the gap between germline ends came to 21 bases. The germline V gene encodes CDR1 SGHRS and CDR2 YFSETQ. CDR3 DNA: TGCGCCAGCAGCTCCCGCCCGGACAGAGGTGTTCCCGGGGAGCTGTTTTTT. As protein: CASSSRPDRGVPGELFF.

The rearrangement joins TRBV27 to TRBJ1-5; D possibly corresponds to TRBD1 (6 bases). V lost 3 bases, J lost 6 bases, and 9 bases lay in between. Germline assignment: CDR1 MNHEY and CDR2 SMNVEV (reference sequence). The CDR3 totals 13 residues. CDR3 loop: CASSFGGGQPQHF. CDR3 nucleotide sequence: TGTGCCAGCAGTTTTGGAGGGGGTCAGCCCCAGCATTTT.

The chain joins TRBV7-9 to TRBJ2-1, with TRBD2 identical over 8 bases. The germline gives CDR1 SEHNR, CDR2 FQNEAQ (reference sequence). Trimming took 5 bases from V and 4 from J; bases not matched to a gene: 7. The CDR3 has 15 residues. The DNA for the CDR3 is TGTGCCAGCAGCCCGGGGGCTAGCGGGTACAATGAGCAGTTCTTC. Protein sequence: CASSPGASGYNEQFF.

The chain employs TRBV7-8 and TRBJ1-2, with D unresolved. Germline V CDR1 and CDR2: SGHVS, FQNEAQ. V lost 1 base, J lost 8 bases, and 8 bases lay in between. There are 12 residues in the CDR3. Here the CDR3 DNA reads TGTGCCAGCAGCTTAGGGGATTGGGGCTACACCTTC. This sequence encodes CASSLGDWGYTF. The variable domain in full, completed from reference TRBV7-8 and TRBJ1-2, reads GAGVSQSPRYKVAKRGQDVALRCDPISGHVSLFWYQQALGQGPEFLTYFQNEAQLDKSGLPSDRFFAERPEGSVSTLKIQRTQQEDSAVYLCASSLGDWGYTFGSGTRLTVV.

J is TRBJ1-3 and V is TRBV15; the match to TRBD1 covers 12 bases. From germline, CDR1 is LNHNV and CDR2 YYDKDF (reference sequence). V was clipped by 5 bases and J by 4 bases; unmatched bases: 3. The CDR3 is 15 amino acids. CDR3 in DNA: TGTGCCACCAGCGGGGACAGGGGGCGAGGAAACACCATATATTTT. Translating gives CATSGDRGRGNTIYF.

This chain uses TRBV27 with TRBJ2-1; D not resolved. CDR1 MNHEY and CDR2 SMNVEV come from the germline V gene (reference sequence). Trimming removed 6 bases at V and 0 bases at J, with 6 bases between. The CDR3 contains 13 residues. The CDR3 here is CASRSDSYNEQFF. The CDR3 DNA reads TGTGCCAGCAGGAGCGACTCCTACAATGAGCAGTTCTTC.

This clone was found once. The chain recombines TRBV28 with TRBJ1-5; D not resolved. Germline CDR1 is MDHEN and CDR2 is SYDVKM. The CDR3 runs to 14 residues. V lost 6 bases and J 0 bases, leaving 9 bases between the germline ends. The chain's CDR3 is CASSPPLSNQPQHF. The CDR3 coding sequence is TGTGCCAGCAGCCCGCCCCTTAGCAATCAGCCCCAGCATTTT.

This clone occurred once. The chain recombines TRBV4-1 with TRBJ2-7, with D hard to call. Germline V CDR1 and CDR2: MGHRA, YSYEKL. V gave up 0 bases and J gave up 2 bases, with 11 bases separating them. There are 15 residues in the CDR3. CDR3 residues: CASSQDMGTTYEQYF. Here the CDR3 DNA reads TGCGCCAGCAGCCAAGATATGGGTACTACCTACGAGCAGTACTTC.

This chain connects TRBV4-1 to TRBJ2-3, with no clear D. Trimming pared 4 bases from V and 0 bases from J, leaving 14 bases between. The CDR3 has 16 amino acids. CDR1 is MGHRA and CDR2 is YSYEKL in the germline V gene. CDR3 sequence reads: CASSPRAQSSTDTQYF. As DNA, the CDR3 is TGCGCCAGCAGCCCACGGGCCCAGTCTAGCACAGATACGCAGTATTTT.

This clone was counted once. Other DNA sequences in this sample translate to the same CDR3. The chain links TRBV30 to TRBJ2-1; no definite D call. The V end lost 0 bases, the J end lost 1 base, and 13 bases lay between the germline ends. The CDR3 has 16 residues. Germline lookup yields CDR1 GTSNPN and CDR2 SVGIG (reference sequence). In DNA form, the CDR3 reads TGTGCCTGGAGTGTACCCCACTGGAGTTCCTACAATGAGCAGTTCTTC. Translating gives CAWSVPHWSSYNEQFF.

This clone was observed a few times. Distinct nucleotide sequences in the sample also encode this CDR3. The chain employs TRBV27 and TRBJ2-7; TRBD1 matches 11 bases. Germline V CDR1 and CDR2: MNHEY, SMNVEV (reference sequence). The CDR3 has 14 amino acids. V dropped 5 bases and J dropped 3; count of bases not matched to a gene: 3. CDR3 bases: TGTGCCAGCAGTCCTGGGACAGGGGGCTACGAGCAGTACTTC. Translated, it gives CASSPGTGGYEQYF.

V usage is TRBV4-1 and J usage is TRBJ2-5; possibly TRBD1 for D (5 bases). The V gene lost 10 bases and the J gene lost 3 bases, with 12 bases spanning the gap. The CDR3 is 12 amino acids. Germline values: CDR1 MGHRA, CDR2 YSYEKL. CDR3 loop: CATSDIEETQYF. CDR3 DNA: TGCGCCACCTCGGACATCGAAGAGACCCAGTACTTC.

The rearrangement uses TRBV5-4 and TRBJ2-5; 12 bases line up with TRBD1. The CDR3 totals 15 residues. The V and J ends lost 7 bases and 4 bases, in that order; junction bases with no gene match: 8. Germline-derived CDR1 and CDR2 are SGHNT and YYREEE (reference sequence). CDR3 sequence (DNA): TGTGCCAGCGAAAATGCGGGACAGGGGGCAGAGACCCAGTACTTC. It specifies CASENAGQGAETQYF.

The J gene is TRBJ2-7, the V gene TRBV5-1; D might be TRBD2 (5 bases). Per germline, CDR1 SGHRS and CDR2 YFSETQ. Trimming removed 2 bases from V and 2 bases from J, with 11 bases in between. This CDR3 comprises 14 residues. The DNA of the CDR3 is TGCGCCAGCAGCTTCTTCGGGATCCCCTACGAGCAGTACTTC. This translates into CASSFFGIPYEQYF.

The chain is built from TRBV9 and TRBJ2-7; D is possibly TRBD1 or TRBD2 (5 bases each). Germline V gene data show CDR1 as SGDLS and CDR2 as YYNGEE. The CDR3 is 13 amino acids. The V and J ends lost 4 bases and 3 bases respectively, with 11 bases between them. The DNA of the CDR3 is TGTGCCAGCAGCCCTGGGGGTTTCTACGAGCAGTACTTC. This sequence encodes CASSPGGFYEQYF. The variable domain in full, completed from reference TRBV9 and TRBJ2-7, reads DSGVTQTPKHLITATGQRVTLRCSPRSGDLSVYWYQQSLDQGLQFLIQYYNGEERAKGNILERFSAQQFPDLHSELNLSSLELGDSALYFCASSPGGFYEQYFGPGTRLTVT.

This clone has only one observation. The chain has TRBV30 and TRBJ2-1, with D tentatively TRBD2 (5 bases). Germline values: CDR1 GTSNPN, CDR2 SVGIG (reference sequence). The CDR3 consists of 17 residues. Between the trimmed V and J ends, which lost 1 base and 0 bases, there was a span of 16 bases. The CDR3 DNA reads TGTGCCTGGAGTGCTCTTATACGGGATAGCTCCTACAATGAGCAGTTCTTC. Protein: CAWSALIRDSSYNEQFF.

The chain couples TRBV19 to TRBJ2-1, with 7 bases matching TRBD2. This CDR3 has 14 amino acids. J was trimmed by 7 bases and V by 9 bases; bases with no gene match: 12. Germline lookup yields CDR1 LNHDA and CDR2 SQIVND (reference sequence). CDR3: CASAWAGVGNEQFF. The CDR3 DNA sequence: TGTGCCAGCGCGTGGGCGGGAGTAGGAAATGAGCAGTTCTTC.

This clone was detected only once. The chain has TRBV6-6 and TRBJ1-5; perhaps TRBD1 as D (5 bases). This CDR3 region has 13 residues. The V end lost 8 bases, the J end lost 0 bases, and 8 bases lay between the germline ends. Germline V gene lookup returns CDR1 MNHNY and CDR2 SVGAGI (reference sequence). CDR3 sequence (DNA): TGTGCCAGCCTTGACAGTAGCAATCAGCCCCAGCATTTT. Amino acids: CASLDSSNQPQHF.

V and J are TRBV4-2 and TRBJ1-5; D is uncertain. The CDR3 length is 14 residues. The germline V and J ends were trimmed by 1 base and 5 bases, with 9 bases remaining between them. CDR1 and CDR2 (germline): LGHNA, YNFKEQ. This CDR3 is CASSQAREDQPQHF. The CDR3 DNA sequence: TGTGCCAGCAGCCAAGCGAGGGAGGATCAGCCCCAGCATTTT.

V is TRBV30 and J is TRBJ2-1, with a tentative D call TRBD1 (6 bases). Trimming cost V 3 bases and J 1 base, with 7 bases left between them. Germline lookup yields CDR1 GTSNPN and CDR2 SVGIG (reference sequence). This CDR3 is built from 13 residues. The DNA of the CDR3 is TGTGCCTGGAGCCAGGGGTCCTACAATGAGCAGTTCTTC. Residues: CAWSQGSYNEQFF. The entire variable domain, with the rest obtained from reference TRBV30 and TRBJ2-1, is as follows: SQTIHQWPATLVQPVGSPLSLECTVEGTSNPNLYWYRQAAGRGLQLLFYSVGIGQISSEVPQNLSASRPQDRQFILSSKKLLLSDSGFYLCAWSQGSYNEQFFGPGTRLTVL.

There are a few counts of this clone. V is TRBV28 and J is TRBJ2-7; 7 bases are a match to TRBD2. Looked up from germline, CDR1 is MDHEN and CDR2 is SYDVKM. The CDR3 covers 16 residues. The V and J ends lost 3 bases and 0 bases, in that order; junction bases with no gene match: 8. CDR3 sequence (DNA): TGTGCCAGCAGTTTTAAGCGGGACTCCGCCTCCTACGAGCAGTACTTC. Protein sequence: CASSFKRDSASYEQYF.

V is TRBV6-1 and J is TRBJ2-7, with 10 bases that match TRBD1. The CDR3 extends over 15 amino acids. With V trimmed by 7 bases and J by 2 bases, 8 bases remained unmatched. CDR1 MNHNS and CDR2 SASEGT come from the germline V gene. The CDR3 nucleotides read TGTGCCAGCAACCCGAAGGGACAGGGGCCCTACGAGCAGTACTTC. This sequence encodes CASNPKGQGPYEQYF.

The genes are TRBV4-2 and TRBJ2-6; D gene uncertain. V gave up 6 bases and J gave up 0 bases, with 12 bases separating them. Germline V gene lookup returns CDR1 LGHNA and CDR2 YNFKEQ. This CDR3 has 16 amino acids. CDR3 residues: CASSLGLASGANVLTF. CDR3 nucleotide sequence: TGTGCCAGCAGTTTAGGTTTGGCCTCTGGGGCCAACGTCCTGACTTTC.

The DNA for the CDR3 is TGTGCCACGGCTCAGGGATCCTACAATGAGCAGTTCTTC. This codes for CATAQGSYNEQFF. This chain connects TRBV15 to TRBJ2-1; a weak D match, TRBD1 (5 bases). The germline CDR1 and CDR2 sequences are LNHNV and YYDKDF (reference sequence). The CDR3 has 13 amino acids. Trimming cost V 9 bases and J 1 base, with 10 bases left between them.

This chain connects TRBV6-6 to TRBJ2-5; no clear D gene. This CDR3 is 14 amino acids long. Germline CDR1 is MNHNY and CDR2 is SVGAGI (reference sequence). The V and J ends lost 2 bases and 0 bases respectively, with 7 bases between them. CDR3 nucleotide sequence: TGTGCCAGCAGTTACCTGGCGGACCAAGAGACCCAGTACTTC. It yields the protein CASSYLADQETQYF.

With regard to this clone: Other DNA sequences within the sample encode an identical CDR3. The chain carries TRBV27 and TRBJ1-1; 8 nucleotides align to TRBD1. The CDR3 covers 15 residues. The V gene's germline CDR1 is MNHEY and CDR2 SMNVEV (reference sequence). Unmatched junction bases numbered 3, after V lost 0 bases and J lost 3 bases. This CDR3 reads CASSLSQGAYTEAFF. The CDR3 DNA follows: TGTGCCAGCAGTTTATCGCAGGGGGCGTACACTGAAGCTTTCTTT.

In its sample, this clone was seen once. The gene calls are TRBV9 and TRBJ2-1; no firm D call. The ends were cut back, 3 bases at V and 5 bases at J, with 15 bases in the middle. The CDR3 is 15 residues long. Germline loops: CDR1 SGDLS, CDR2 YYNGEE. The CDR3 loop is CASSEKSMLDNEQFF. Here the CDR3 DNA reads TGTGCCAGCAGCGAAAAGAGCATGTTAGACAATGAGCAGTTCTTC. The whole variable domain, filled in from reference TRBV9 and TRBJ2-1, reads DSGVTQTPKHLITATGQRVTLRCSPRSGDLSVYWYQQSLDQGLQFLIQYYNGEERAKGNILERFSAQQFPDLHSELNLSSLELGDSALYFCASSEKSMLDNEQFFGPGTRLTVL.

CDR3 nucleotides: TGTGCCAGCAGCCAAGGGTACAATGAGCAGTTCTTC. The encoded protein is CASSQGYNEQFF. The chain is built from TRBV4-2 and TRBJ2-1, with no clear D. Germline-derived CDR1 and CDR2 are LGHNA and YNFKEQ. CDR3 length: 12 residues. The V and J ends lost 1 base and 4 bases respectively, with 2 bases between them.

The chain uses TRBV27 and TRBJ2-7, with 8 bases identical to TRBD1. CDR1 and CDR2 (germline): MNHEY, SMNVEV (reference sequence). The CDR3 extends over 15 amino acids. J was trimmed by 3 bases and V by 5 bases; bases with no gene match: 9. CDR3 protein: CASSQIRDRIYEQYF. The CDR3 DNA sequence: TGTGCCAGCAGTCAGATCCGGGACAGGATCTACGAGCAGTACTTC.

This clone was detected only a few times. V and J are TRBV7-6 and TRBJ2-3, with 9 bases that match TRBD1. The CDR3 spans 16 residues. Germline assignment: CDR1 SGHVS and CDR2 FNYEAQ. V trimming: 5 bases; J trimming: 0 bases; junction bases outside the gene matches: 6. DNA for the CDR3: TGTGCCAGCAGCCCAATCGGGACAGGGAGCACAGATACGCAGTATTTT. It is translated as CASSPIGTGSTDTQYF. Full variable domain (remainder filled in from reference TRBV7-6 and TRBJ2-3): GAGVSQSPRYKVTKRGQDVALRCDPISGHVSLYWYRQALGQGPEFLTYFNYEAQQDKSGLPNDRFSAERPEGSISTLTIQRTEQRDSAMYRCASSPIGTGSTDTQYFGPGTRLTVL.

The chain links TRBV27 to TRBJ1-1; the D is unclear. CDR1 MNHEY and CDR2 SMNVEV come from the germline V gene (reference sequence). Between the trimmed V and J ends, which lost 9 bases and 2 bases, there was a span of 7 bases. This CDR3 contains 11 residues. CDR3 in amino acids: CASYDNTEAFF. The CDR3 DNA follows: TGTGCCAGTTACGATAACACTGAAGCTTTCTTT.